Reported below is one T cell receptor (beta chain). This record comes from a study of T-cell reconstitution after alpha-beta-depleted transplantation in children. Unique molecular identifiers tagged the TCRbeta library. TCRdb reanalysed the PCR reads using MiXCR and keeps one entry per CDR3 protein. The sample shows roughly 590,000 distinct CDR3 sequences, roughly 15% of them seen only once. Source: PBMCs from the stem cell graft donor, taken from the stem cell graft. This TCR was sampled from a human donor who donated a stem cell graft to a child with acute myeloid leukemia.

Written as DNA, the CDR3 is TGCAGTGCCCCCCCCAGGGGAAATTCACCCCTCCACTTT. Encoded protein: CSAPPRGNSPLHF. The rearrangement uses TRBV20-1 and TRBJ1-6, with D possibly matching TRBD1 (6 bases). The CDR3 is made up of 13 amino acids. CDR1 DFQATT and CDR2 SNEGSKA come from the germline V gene (reference sequence). Trimming cost V 6 bases and J 7 bases, with 13 bases left between them.